This TCR beta chain was captured by sequencing in a study of control samples from healthy donors and cancer patients (dated by TCRdb to the early 2020s). The CDR3 starts with the cysteine, ends with the phenylalanine, and has 12 residues. Just CDR3 DNA is preserved here, 36 bases in frame from base 1. Trimming costs V 8 bases and J 0 bases, and their ends lie 8 bases apart. Based on the germline V gene, the CDR1 and CDR2 sequences are MNHEY and SVGAGI. The library relied on the immunoSEQ multiplex PCR assay. The immuneACCESS repertoire file appears here via TCRdb, limited to in-frame rearrangements. These files lack a portion of the clones; in checked studies, under half of the deficit traces to unresolved V genes, and the cause of the others is not known. Across this sample there are about 77,000 clones, with 80% to 95% seen only once. The ten biggest clones cover 5% to 6% of the sample. As regards this clone: The target of this receptor is not known. Nothing much larger sits one base from this clone, and base qualities are not available.

The sample comprised blood. The sequence was collected from a woman aged 60-70 years in good health. Rearrangement joined TRBV6-5 to TRBJ2-7; no confident D gene assignment can be made. The nucleotide sequence reads TGTGCCAGCTTCAGCATCTCCTACGAGCAGTACTTC. This yields the protein CASFSISYEQYF.